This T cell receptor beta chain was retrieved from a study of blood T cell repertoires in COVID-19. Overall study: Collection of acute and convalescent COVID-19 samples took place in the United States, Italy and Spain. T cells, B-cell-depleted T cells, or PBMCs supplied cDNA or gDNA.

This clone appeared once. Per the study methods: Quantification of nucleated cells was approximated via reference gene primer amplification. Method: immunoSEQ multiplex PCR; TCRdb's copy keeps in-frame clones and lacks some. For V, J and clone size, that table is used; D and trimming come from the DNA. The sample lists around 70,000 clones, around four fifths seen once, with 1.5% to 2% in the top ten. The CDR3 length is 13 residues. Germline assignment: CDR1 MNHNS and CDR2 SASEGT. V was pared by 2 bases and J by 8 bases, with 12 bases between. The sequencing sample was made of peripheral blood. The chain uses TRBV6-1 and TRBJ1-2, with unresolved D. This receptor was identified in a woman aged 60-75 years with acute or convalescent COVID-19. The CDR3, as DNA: TGTGCCAGCAGTGAAATATTGGAGGGCGGCTACACCTTC. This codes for CASSEILEGGYTF.